The 17 T cell receptor beta chains below come from one sample, sequenced in a study of CD8 T cells in ankylosing spondylitis. TCRdb re-derived calls from the 5' RACE reads in MiXCR, one entry per CDR3 protein. The repertoire holds roughly 180,000 distinct CDR3 sequences, with 9.5% to 15% as singletons. The sample consisted of blood, either unsorted or a sorted T cell fraction (not recorded which). All receptors come from a male donor with ankylosing spondylitis or in good health (not recorded which).

This clonotype appeared a few times. The J gene is TRBJ2-7, the V gene TRBV11-1, with 10 bases that match TRBD2. In germline, CDR1 is SGHAT, CDR2 FQDESV (reference sequence). This CDR3 is 15 amino acids long. Trimming at V came to 5 bases and at J to 3 bases, leaving 7 bases not matched to a gene. CDR3 nucleotide sequence: TGTGCCAGCAGCCCCGGACTAGCGGCTAACTACGAGCAGTACTTC. The encoded protein is CASSPGLAANYEQYF.

This clonotype has just a few counts. The chain couples TRBV6-2 or TRBV6-3 to TRBJ2-1; D is unclear. Trimming removed 5 bases from V and 0 bases from J, with 8 bases in between. This CDR3 has 14 amino acids. Germline V gene data show CDR1 as MNHEY and CDR2 as SVGEGT. CDR3 residues: CASSILSSYNEQFF. DNA for the CDR3: TGTGCCAGCAGTATTCTTAGCTCCTACAATGAGCAGTTCTTC.

The sample holds a few counts of this clonotype. The chain carries TRBV3-1 and TRBJ2-1; 7 positions match TRBD2. Germline CDR1 and CDR2: LGHDT and YNNKEL (reference sequence). This CDR3 has 16 amino acids. Germline trimming cut 4 bases from V and 7 bases from J; bases unmatched to any gene: 13. CDR3 protein: CASSPAYGGGRNEQFF. The CDR3 DNA sequence: TGTGCCAGCAGCCCTGCGTACGGGGGAGGGAGGAATGAGCAGTTCTTC.

Of note for this clonotype: Compared with germline, one end of the junction differs, possibly owing to a read error. V and J are TRBV12-3 or TRBV12-4 and TRBJ1-5, with 7 bases aligning to TRBD1. This CDR3 spans 14 amino acids. This chain's CDR3 is CASNLGGGGQAQHF. CDR3 sequence (DNA): TGTGCCAGCAACCTGGGAGGGGGCGGTCAGGCCCAGCATTTT.

The V gene is TRBV3-1, the J gene TRBJ2-7; D is tentatively TRBD1 or TRBD2 (5 bases each). V was clipped by 4 bases and J by 3 bases, with 10 bases between them. Germline V lookup: CDR1 LGHDT, CDR2 YNNKEL (reference sequence). The CDR3 totals 13 residues. The CDR3 coding sequence is TGTGCCAGCAGCCCCGGGGACCTCTACGAGCAGTACTTC. Translation: CASSPGDLYEQYF.

The chain links TRBV21-1 to TRBJ1-5. TRBV21-1 constitutes a pseudogene. This CDR3 spans 16 amino acids. CDR3 sequence (DNA): TGTGCCAGCAGCAAAGCTAAAGGGAGGAGCAATCAGCCCCAGCATTTT. Translated: CASSKAKGRSNQPQHF.

The chain uses TRBV14 and TRBJ2-1, with TRBD2 identical over 8 bases. J lost 8 bases, V lost 5 bases, and 2 bases had no gene match. Germline-derived CDR1 and CDR2 are SGHDN and FVKESK. CDR3 length equals 12 residues. CDR3 amino acids: CASSAGGDEQFF. DNA for the CDR3: TGTGCCAGCAGCGCGGGGGGCGATGAGCAGTTCTTC.

In its sample, this clonotype was seen a few times. The CDR3 loop is CASSPPGQGPSVQYF. As DNA, the CDR3 is TGTGCCAGCTCACCACCGGGACAGGGGCCTTCTGTTCAGTACTTC. The chain links TRBV18 to TRBJ2-4, with TRBD1 identical over 10 bases. The CDR3 has 15 residues. Germline CDR1 reads KGHSH; CDR2 reads LQKENI. Trimming took 0 bases from V and 11 from J; bases not matched to a gene: 7.

Regarding this clonotype: Just one base apart from a much larger clone, this may be a read error. This chain links TRBV4-1 with TRBJ2-1; 9 nucleotides agree with TRBD2. The germline gives CDR1 MGHRA, CDR2 YSYEKL. The CDR3 extends over 18 amino acids. CDR3 in amino acids: CGSSQEWRASGVYNEQFF. DNA for the CDR3: TGCGGCAGCAGCCAAGAATGGCGAGCTAGCGGGGTTTACAATGAGCAGTTCTTC.

The chain recombines TRBV2 with TRBJ2-1, with 9 bases lining up with TRBD2. Germline V lookup: CDR1 SNHLY, CDR2 FYNNEI. V lost 2 bases and J lost 15; bases outside the gene matches: 14. The CDR3 totals 15 residues. CDR3 DNA sequence: TGTGCCAGCAGTGAATGGGCTCGGACTAGCGTGGAGACGTTCTTC. It codes for CASSEWARTSVETFF.

This chain connects TRBV29-1 to TRBJ2-6, with D possibly being TRBD2 (5 bases). There are 14 residues in the CDR3. V was trimmed by 6 bases and J by 4 bases, leaving 13 bases between them. Germline V gene data show CDR1 as SQVTM and CDR2 as ANQGSEA. The DNA of the CDR3 is TGCAGCGTCCCGAGGACTGACGGGGCCAACGTCCTGACTTTC. This translates into CSVPRTDGANVLTF.

This clonotype was observed once. This chain links TRBV7-7 with TRBJ2-5; 7 bases are shared with TRBD2. J gave up 11 bases and V 5 bases, and 11 bases lay outside the gene matches. Germline V gene data show CDR1 as SSHAT and CDR2 as FNYEAQ (reference sequence). The CDR3 is made up of 13 amino acids. The CDR3 here is CASSHIDGGGQYF. CDR3 in DNA: TGTGCCAGCAGCCACATCGATGGGGGGGGGCAGTACTTC. The full variable domain, in which reference TRBV7-7 and TRBJ2-5 provide the parts outside the CDR3, is GAGVSQSPRYKVTKRGQDVTLRCDPISSHATLYWYQQALGQGPEFLTYFNYEAQPDKSGLPSDRFSAERPEGSISTLTIQRTEQRDSAMYRCASSHIDGGGQYFGPGTRLLVL.

The V gene is TRBV25-1, the J gene TRBJ2-1; D not resolved. The CDR3 covers 17 residues. V shed 1 base and J shed 1 base, with 14 bases lying between them. The germline V gene encodes CDR1 MGHDK and CDR2 SYGVNS. The CDR3 DNA follows: TGTGCCAGCAGTGAATCTATCTGGGGTGGGTCCTACAATGAGCAGTTCTTC. Translated, it gives CASSESIWGGSYNEQFF.

This clonotype occurred many times. The gene calls are TRBV27 and TRBJ2-2; no clear D gene. The length of the CDR3 is 14 residues. Trimming cost V 3 bases and J 2 bases, with 7 bases left between them. In germline, CDR1 is MNHEY, CDR2 SMNVEV (reference sequence). The CDR3 DNA reads as TGTGCCAGCAGTTTGGTCTTAAACACCGGGGAGCTGTTTTTT. As protein: CASSLVLNTGELFF.

The chain employs TRBV4-1 and TRBJ2-7; D perhaps matches TRBD1 (6 bases). The V gene lost 1 base and the J gene lost 5 bases, with 12 bases spanning the gap. This CDR3 has 14 amino acids. Per the germline V gene, CDR1 is MGHRA and CDR2 is YSYEKL. The CDR3, as DNA: TGCGCCAGCAGCCAAGTGGGCAGGGGTAACGAGCAGTACTTC. It translates to CASSQVGRGNEQYF.

The rearrangement joins TRBV29-1 to TRBJ2-2, with D unclear. The V gene lost 4 bases and the J gene lost 0 bases, with 15 bases spanning the gap. This CDR3 is 16 amino acids long. Germline CDR1 reads SQVTM; CDR2 reads ANQGSEA. The CDR3 DNA sequence: TGCAGCGTTGTGGTAGGGCCTAGGTCGAACACCGGGGAGCTGTTTTTT. Translation: CSVVVGPRSNTGELFF.

This clonotype has only a few counts. V usage is TRBV9 and J usage is TRBJ2-3; 8 bases are a match to TRBD2. From germline, CDR1 is SGDLS and CDR2 YYNGEE. V dropped 3 bases and J dropped 5; count of bases not matched to a gene: 11. The CDR3 loop spans 16 amino acids. CDR3 loop: CASSARSGGQEDTQYF. The CDR3 DNA sequence: TGTGCCAGCAGCGCCCGCTCGGGAGGGCAGGAAGATACGCAGTATTTT.